The clone carrying this TCR beta chain was recorded many times. Antigen specificity is unknown. In germline, CDR1 is SGHRS, CDR2 YFSETQ. The CDR3 length is 15 residues. Germline trimming cut 4 bases from V and 7 bases from J; bases unmatched to any gene: 9. The authors amplified TCR beta CDR3 regions from RNA transcripts. Amplification began with first-round RT-PCR using HTBI primers, then second-round multiplex PCR was performed. TCRdb fed the multiplex PCR reads into MiXCR, producing one record per CDR3 protein. This table has under 400,000 distinct CDR3 sequences, roughly 15% appearing once. This entry is derived from a study of Graves' ophthalmopathy and Graves' hyperthyroidism. Study outcomes and limitations: A 13-signature model separated ophthalmopathy from stable hyperthyroidism, reaching around 89% sensitivity and under 82% specificity cross-validated.

Sequencing was done on a sample of peripheral blood. This clonotype was obtained from an adult man with Graves' ophthalmopathy. The V and J genes are TRBV5-1 and TRBJ1-2, with 11 bases that match TRBD1. For the CDR3, the DNA is TGCGCCAGCAGCGCGTCGGGACAGGGGGACGGTGGCTACACCTTC. Translated: CASSASGQGDGGYTF.